Each of the 16 T cell receptor beta chains below was sequenced from the same sample in a study of blood T cell repertoires in COVID-19. TCRdb's copy holds only in-frame clones and misses some; the assay was immunoSEQ multiplex PCR. The profile shows around 230,000 clones, approximately 81% of them singletons. The sequenced material came from peripheral blood. These receptors came from a woman over 75 with acute or convalescent COVID-19.

The chain carries TRBV4-1 and TRBJ2-2, with D possibly matching TRBD1 (5 bases). V lost 0 bases to trimming and J lost 6 bases, with 20 bases between them. Germline V lookup: CDR1 MGHRA, CDR2 YSYEKL. CDR3 size: 18 residues. CDR3 sequence: CASSQEVAAGSAAGELFF. The CDR3 DNA is TGCGCCAGCAGCCAAGAAGTCGCGGCAGGGTCGGCGGCCGGGGAGCTGTTTTTT.

The DNA for the CDR3 is TGTGCCAGCTCCAGGGACAGGTCTGGGGCCAACGTCCTGACTTTC. It specifies CASSRDRSGANVLTF. The rearrangement joins TRBV5-4 to TRBJ2-6, with 8 bases identical to TRBD1. From germline, CDR1 is SGHNT and CDR2 YYREEE (reference sequence). V shed 7 bases and J 1 base; nucleotides not matched to a gene: 4. There are 15 residues in the CDR3.

This clone was picked up one time. J is TRBJ2-2 and V is TRBV12-5, with 12 bases matching TRBD2. Unmatched junction bases numbered 5, after V lost 0 bases and J lost 0 bases. Germline assignment: CDR1 LGHNT and CDR2 FRNRAP. The CDR3 is 19 amino acids. The CDR3 region has the DNA TGTGCTAGTGGTTTGGTACGACTAGCGGGGGCCACGAACACCGGGGAGCTGTTTTTT. It yields the protein CASGLVRLAGATNTGELFF. Supplemented by reference TRBV12-5 and TRBJ2-2, the full variable domain reads DARVTQTPRHKVTEMGQEVTMRCQPILGHNTVFWYRQTMMQGLELLAYFRNRAPLDDSGMPKDRFSAEMPDATLATLKIQPSEPRDSAVYFCASGLVRLAGATNTGELFFGEGSRLTVL.

This clone appeared a single time. The chain uses TRBV6-2 or TRBV6-3 and TRBJ2-7; 10 bases fit TRBD1. The germline gives CDR1 MNHEY, CDR2 SVGEGT. This CDR3 contains 16 residues. V shed 5 bases, J shed 5 bases, and the junction held 12 bases outside the gene matches. For the CDR3, the DNA is TGTGCCAGCAGTCTCCCGGGACAGGGGACGGACCACGAGCAGTACTTC. Amino acid sequence: CASSLPGQGTDHEQYF.

J is TRBJ2-2 and V is TRBV5-4; TRBD2 aligns across 8 bases. Trimming took 0 bases from V and 7 from J; bases not matched to a gene: 11. This CDR3 is 17 amino acids long. Germline-derived CDR1 and CDR2 are SGHNT and YYREEE (reference sequence). Written as DNA, the CDR3 is TGTGCCAGCAGCTTGGCGGGACTAGGACCCATGGGCGGGGAGCTGTTTTTT. Its protein product is CASSLAGLGPMGGELFF.

The chain employs TRBV5-1 and TRBJ1-2, with TRBD1 identical over 11 bases. Germline V gene sequence: CDR1 SGHRS, CDR2 YFSETQ. The junction had 9 bases not matched to a gene; V was cut back by 6 bases and J by 8 bases. The CDR3 runs to 14 residues. The CDR3 bases are TGCGCCAGCACCTCTGGACAGGGGGCGCAAGGCTACACCTTC. Its protein is CASTSGQGAQGYTF. Filled out from reference TRBV5-1 and TRBJ1-2, the complete variable domain reads KAGVTQTPRYLIKTRGQQVTLSCSPISGHRSVSWYQQTPGQGLQFLFEYFSETQRNKGNFPGRFSGRQFSNSRSEMNVSTLELGDSALYLCASTSGQGAQGYTFGSGTRLTVV.

This sequence joins TRBV19 and TRBJ1-2; D unclear. Germline V lookup: CDR1 LNHDA, CDR2 SQIVND (reference sequence). V was clipped by 0 bases and J by 2 bases, with 4 bases between them. This CDR3 has 13 residues. The CDR3 DNA follows: TGTGCCAGTAGTATAGATCCGAACTATGGCTACACCTTC. This encodes CASSIDPNYGYTF.

This clone showed up just a few times. This rearrangement joins TRBV19 to TRBJ2-2, with TRBD2 matching over 11 bases. Per the germline V gene, CDR1 is LNHDA and CDR2 is SQIVND (reference sequence). The CDR3 runs 16 residues. J was trimmed by 0 bases and V by 7 bases; bases with no gene match: 4. CDR3 region: CASNPTSGTNTGELFF. Written as DNA, the CDR3 is TGTGCCAGTAATCCGACTAGCGGGACGAACACCGGGGAGCTGTTTTTT.

The chain combines TRBV5-1 with TRBJ2-7, with D perhaps TRBD1 (6 bases). CDR1 and CDR2 from the germline V gene are SGHRS and YFSETQ. This CDR3 spans 16 amino acids. V lost 4 bases, J lost 2 bases, and 19 bases lay in between. The CDR3 spells CASSLAGDEWTYEQYF. DNA of the CDR3: TGCGCCAGCAGCCTAGCAGGGGACGAATGGACCTACGAGCAGTACTTC.

The V and J genes are TRBV6-5 and TRBJ2-3; 7 nucleotides line up with TRBD2. The V gene end was trimmed by 6 bases and the J gene end by 2 bases; junction bases not matched to a gene: 5. There are 14 residues in the CDR3. Germline V CDR1 and CDR2: MNHEY, SVGAGI. The CDR3 protein is CASSGRDYTDTQYF. The DNA of the CDR3 is TGTGCCAGCAGCGGCCGGGACTACACAGATACGCAGTATTTT.

The chain recombines TRBV6-1 with TRBJ1-5, with 12 nucleotides matching TRBD1. Trimming removed 7 bases from V and 6 bases from J; junction bases left unmatched: 10. Germline CDR1 and CDR2: MNHNS and SASEGT. This CDR3 comprises 16 residues. The CDR3 DNA sequence: TGTGCCAGCAATGACATCGGGACAGGGGGCGGTCAGCCCCAGCATTTT. Residues: CASNDIGTGGGQPQHF.

The chain recombines TRBV7-9 with TRBJ1-3; 8 bases match TRBD1. Germline trimming cut 1 base from V and 0 bases from J; bases unmatched to any gene: 5. CDR1 and CDR2 from the germline V gene are SEHNR and FQNEAQ (reference sequence). The CDR3 covers 17 residues. Here the CDR3 DNA reads TGTGCCAGCAGCTTAGTTCCAGGGGGCAACTCTGGAAACACCATATATTTT. Protein product: CASSLVPGGNSGNTIYF.

The DNA for the CDR3 is TGTGCCAGCAGCCGACCCGAACAGGGATCGGGAAACACCATATATTTT. It specifies CASSRPEQGSGNTIYF. The genes are TRBV5-4 and TRBJ1-3, with a possible D match to TRBD1 (6 bases). CDR1 is SGHNT, CDR2 YYREEE, per germline (reference sequence). The length of the CDR3 is 16 residues. Between the trimmed V and J ends, which lost 4 bases and 4 bases, there was a span of 18 bases.

CDR3 amino acids: CASRPTGLEKLFF. The CDR3 nucleotides read TGTGCCAGCAGGCCGACAGGGCTGGAAAAACTGTTTTTT. The chain is built from TRBV6-5 and TRBJ1-4; 7 nucleotides align to TRBD1. This CDR3 has 13 amino acids. V trimming: 6 bases; J trimming: 8 bases; junction bases outside the gene matches: 6. The germline V gene has CDR1 MNHEY and CDR2 SVGAGI.

The chain combines TRBV27 with TRBJ2-4; TRBD2 aligns across 9 bases. V lost 3 bases, J lost 5 bases, and 2 bases stayed unmatched. The CDR3 runs 14 residues. Germline-derived CDR1 and CDR2 are MNHEY and SMNVEV (reference sequence). The CDR3 bases are TGTGCCAGCAGTTTGGTAGCGGGGGAAAACATTCAGTACTTC. Residues: CASSLVAGENIQYF.

This clone was counted a few times. The chain is built from TRBV6-5 and TRBJ2-1; 11 bases map to TRBD2. CDR3 length equals 15 residues. Germline-derived CDR1 and CDR2 are MNHEY and SVGAGI. After removal of 6 bases from V and 3 bases from J, the junction contained 4 bases not matched to a gene. The CDR3 here is CASRPGLAVYNEQFF. The CDR3 DNA sequence: TGTGCCAGCAGACCGGGACTAGCGGTCTACAATGAGCAGTTCTTC.